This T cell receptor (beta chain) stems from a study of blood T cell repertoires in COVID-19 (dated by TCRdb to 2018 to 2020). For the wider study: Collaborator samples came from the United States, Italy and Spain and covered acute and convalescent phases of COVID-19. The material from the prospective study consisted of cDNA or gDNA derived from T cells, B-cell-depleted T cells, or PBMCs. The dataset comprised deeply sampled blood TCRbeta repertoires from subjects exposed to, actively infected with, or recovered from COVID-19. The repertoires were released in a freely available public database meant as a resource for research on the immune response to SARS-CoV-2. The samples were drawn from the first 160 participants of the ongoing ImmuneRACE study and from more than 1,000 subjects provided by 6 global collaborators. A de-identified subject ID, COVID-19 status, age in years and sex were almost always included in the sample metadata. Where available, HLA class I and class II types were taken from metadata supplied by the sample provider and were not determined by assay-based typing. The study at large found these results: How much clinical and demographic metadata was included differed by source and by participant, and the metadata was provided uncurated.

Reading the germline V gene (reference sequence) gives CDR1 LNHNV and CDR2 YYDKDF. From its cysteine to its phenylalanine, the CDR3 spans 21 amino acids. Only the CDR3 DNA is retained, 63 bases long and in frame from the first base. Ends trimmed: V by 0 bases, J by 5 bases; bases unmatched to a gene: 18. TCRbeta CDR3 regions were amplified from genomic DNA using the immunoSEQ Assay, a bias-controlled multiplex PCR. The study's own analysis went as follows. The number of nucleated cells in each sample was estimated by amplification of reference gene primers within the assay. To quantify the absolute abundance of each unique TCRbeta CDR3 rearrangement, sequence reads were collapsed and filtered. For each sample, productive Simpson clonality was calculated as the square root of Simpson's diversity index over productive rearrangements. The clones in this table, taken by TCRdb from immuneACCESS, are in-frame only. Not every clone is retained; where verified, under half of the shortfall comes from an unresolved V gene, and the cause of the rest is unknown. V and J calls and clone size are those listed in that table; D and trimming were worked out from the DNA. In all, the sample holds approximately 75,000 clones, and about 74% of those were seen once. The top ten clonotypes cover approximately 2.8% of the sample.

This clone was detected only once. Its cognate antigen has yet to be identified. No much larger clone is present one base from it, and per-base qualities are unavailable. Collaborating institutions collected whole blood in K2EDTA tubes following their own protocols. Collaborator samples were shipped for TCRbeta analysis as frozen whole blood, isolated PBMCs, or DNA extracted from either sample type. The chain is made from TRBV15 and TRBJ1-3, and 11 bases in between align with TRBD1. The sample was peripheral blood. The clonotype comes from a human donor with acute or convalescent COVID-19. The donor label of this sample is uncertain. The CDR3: CATSRDYITLTGQGERNTIYF. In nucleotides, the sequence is TGTGCCACCAGCAGAGATTACATAACCCTCACGGGACAGGGGGAAAGAAACACCATATATTTT.